The 30 T cell receptor beta chains reported below all come from one sample, sequenced in a study of blood T cells in healthy people across ages. Through a sample-barcoded 5' primer and a J-beta primer mix, a second PCR was run for roughly 6 to 12 cycles. TCRdb itself ran the 5' RACE reads through MiXCR, one entry per CDR3 protein. Of about 580,000 distinct CDR3 sequences listed, about 45% are singletons. The sample comprised blood. The receptors come from an older man in good health.

The genes are TRBV5-1 and TRBJ2-1, with TRBD1 identical over 9 bases. V dropped 4 bases and J dropped 9; count of bases not matched to a gene: 11. The CDR3 is 15 amino acids. In germline, CDR1 is SGHRS, CDR2 YFSETQ. Written as DNA, the CDR3 is TGCGCCAGCAGCCCGGAGGGACAGGGAGGCCGTGAGCAGTTCTTC. It is translated as CASSPEGQGGREQFF.

V gene TRBV5-5 combines with J gene TRBJ2-7; 11 bases align to TRBD2. In germline, CDR1 is SGHKS, CDR2 YYEKEE (reference sequence). Losses at the gene ends were 2 bases for V and 3 bases for J; bases not matched to a gene: 7. The CDR3 is 16 amino acids. The CDR3 bases are TGTGCCAGCAGCTTATCCGGGACTAGCGGACTCTACGAGCAGTACTTC. Amino acids: CASSLSGTSGLYEQYF.

The chain links TRBV13 to TRBJ2-3; D uncertain. With 7 bases removed from V and 1 base from J, the gap between germline ends came to 9 bases. CDR3 length: 13 residues. CDR1 is PRHDT and CDR2 is FYEKMQ in the germline V gene (reference sequence). DNA for the CDR3: TGTGCCAGCAAGTCAACACGCACAGATACGCAGTATTTT. This sequence encodes CASKSTRTDTQYF.

This clonotype was detected ten times or more. J is TRBJ2-7 and V is TRBV3-1; D might be TRBD1 or TRBD2, each matching 5 bases. The V end lost 0 bases, the J end lost 4 bases, and 13 bases lay between the germline ends. Germline CDR1 and CDR2: LGHDT and YNNKEL (reference sequence). This CDR3 region has 15 residues. CDR3 protein: CASSQEGLGVYEQYF. The CDR3 region has the DNA TGTGCCAGCAGCCAAGAAGGATTGGGGGTTTACGAGCAGTACTTC.

The chain recombines TRBV20-1 with TRBJ1-2, with 7 bases that match TRBD1. The CDR3 sequence is 13 residues long. The junction had 6 bases not matched to a gene; V was cut back by 2 bases and J by 6 bases. The germline gives CDR1 DFQATT, CDR2 SNEGSKA (reference sequence). The CDR3 reads CSARMTGRDGYTF. CDR3 bases: TGCAGTGCTAGAATGACAGGGAGGGATGGCTACACCTTC.

The V call is TRBV9, the J call TRBJ2-5; D possibly corresponds to TRBD1 (7 bases). The germline V gene has CDR1 SGDLS and CDR2 YYNGEE. The CDR3 sequence is 14 residues long. Trimming pared 3 bases from V and 1 base from J, leaving 10 bases between. CDR3 loop: CASSGQGGQETQYF. The CDR3 DNA reads TGTGCCAGCAGCGGACAGGGAGGCCAAGAGACCCAGTACTTC. Together with reference TRBV9 and TRBJ2-5, the CDR3 gives the full variable domain: DSGVTQTPKHLITATGQRVTLRCSPRSGDLSVYWYQQSLDQGLQFLIQYYNGEERAKGNILERFSAQQFPDLHSELNLSSLELGDSALYFCASSGQGGQETQYFGPGTRLLVL.

The chain recombines TRBV29-1 with TRBJ2-3, with a possible D match to TRBD2 (5 bases). Between the trimmed V and J ends, which lost 5 bases and 2 bases, there was a span of 8 bases. The V gene's germline CDR1 is SQVTM and CDR2 ANQGSEA. The CDR3 consists of 12 residues. DNA for the CDR3: TGCAGCGTTATAGCGATCACAGATACGCAGTATTTT. Its protein product is CSVIAITDTQYF.

V gene TRBV7-9 combines with J gene TRBJ2-2; D possibly matches TRBD1 or TRBD2 (6 bases each). The length of the CDR3 is 17 residues. CDR1 is SEHNR and CDR2 is FQNEAQ in the germline V gene (reference sequence). V lost 5 bases and J lost 5, with 21 bases in between. CDR3 amino acids: CASSASGTLGGTGELFF. The CDR3, as DNA: TGTGCCAGCAGCGCTTCCGGGACACTCGGGGGTACCGGGGAGCTGTTTTTT.

This clonotype was observed a few times. The genes are TRBV13 and TRBJ1-6; no clear D gene. Looked up from germline, CDR1 is PRHDT and CDR2 is FYEKMQ (reference sequence). Trimming took 2 bases from V and 2 from J, leaving 13 bases between them. The length of the CDR3 is 17 residues. The CDR3: CASSLLGRRPYNSPLHF. The CDR3 coding sequence is TGTGCCAGCAGCTTATTGGGGAGGAGGCCCTATAATTCACCCCTCCACTTT.

This clonotype was counted between two and nine times. This chain joins TRBV4-1 and TRBJ2-3, with D hard to call. V lost 0 bases and J 3 bases, leaving 7 bases between the germline ends. Germline CDR1 is MGHRA and CDR2 is YSYEKL. This CDR3 has 14 amino acids. The chain's CDR3 is CASSQDSSTDTQYF. DNA of the CDR3: TGCGCCAGCAGCCAAGATTCTTCTACAGATACGCAGTATTTT.

The V call is TRBV29-1, the J call TRBJ1-2; D possibly corresponds to TRBD1 (5 bases). Germline-derived CDR1 and CDR2 are SQVTM and ANQGSEA. The CDR3 is made up of 14 amino acids. The V gene lost 8 bases and the J gene lost 2 bases, with 18 bases spanning the gap. The CDR3 loop is CSTRDPGSNYGYTF. CDR3 coding DNA: TGCAGCACCCGGGACCCAGGTTCCAACTATGGCTACACCTTC.

The V gene is TRBV28, the J gene TRBJ2-2, with D tentatively TRBD1 (5 bases). The CDR3 length is 14 residues. Germline V gene lookup returns CDR1 MDHEN and CDR2 SYDVKM. The V and J ends lost 5 bases and 2 bases respectively, with 9 bases between them. The CDR3, as DNA: TGTGCCAGCAGTGGGGCCGCTAACACCGGGGAGCTGTTTTTT. Translated, it gives CASSGAANTGELFF.

The rearrangement links TRBV20-1 to TRBJ2-5; 12 bases line up with TRBD2. Per germline, CDR1 DFQATT and CDR2 SNEGSKA (reference sequence). This CDR3 comprises 14 residues. J was trimmed by 11 bases and V by 6 bases; bases with no gene match: 13. The CDR3 spells CSARLAGVAYEQYF. The CDR3 DNA sequence: TGCAGTGCCCGACTAGCGGGAGTGGCATATGAGCAGTACTTC.

This clonotype came up a few times. V usage is TRBV10-3 and J usage is TRBJ2-7; 8 bases align to TRBD1. Germline values: CDR1 ENHRY, CDR2 SYGVKD. The CDR3 length is 15 residues. V shed 2 bases, J shed 0 bases, and the junction held 3 bases outside the gene matches. CDR3 region: CAISETGGNSYEQYF. The CDR3 DNA reads TGTGCCATCAGTGAGACAGGGGGAAACTCCTACGAGCAGTACTTC.

This clonotype occurred many times. Germline is not matched at one junction end, which may reflect a read error. J is TRBJ2-3 and V is TRBV12-5; 7 positions agree with TRBD1. The CDR3 consists of 15 residues. The germline V gene has CDR1 LGHNT and CDR2 FRNRAP. The CDR3 DNA sequence: TGTGCTAGTGGCTTGGCTCGGACAGGCCACCATACGCAGTATTTT. Translation gives CASGLARTGHHTQYF.

This clonotype was seen more than once but under ten times. The V and J genes are TRBV13 and TRBJ2-1; D call uncertain. The CDR3 loop spans 15 amino acids. The V end lost 5 bases, the J end lost 14 bases, and 25 bases lay between the germline ends. CDR1 and CDR2 (germline): PRHDT, FYEKMQ (reference sequence). The CDR3 is CASSEQSYSGWPKFF. For the CDR3, the DNA is TGTGCCAGCAGCGAACAGTCTTACTCCGGGTGGCCAAAGTTCTTC.

The rearrangement links TRBV7-8 to TRBJ2-2; tentatively, D is TRBD2 (5 bases). Trimming left V 3 bases short and J 4 bases short, with 9 bases between. This CDR3 is built from 14 residues. From germline, CDR1 is SGHVS and CDR2 FQNEAQ. CDR3 in DNA: TGTGCCAGCAGCTTGGGTCGGGGCACCGGGGAGCTGTTTTTT. This codes for CASSLGRGTGELFF.

The V gene is TRBV4-3, the J gene TRBJ1-2; D ambiguous. With 0 bases removed from V and 8 bases from J, the gap between germline ends came to 16 bases. Germline V CDR1 and CDR2: LGHNA, YSLEER. The CDR3 totals 15 residues. The CDR3 DNA sequence: TGCGCCAGCAGCCAAGAGCTTACGGGTTCGGGCGGCTACACCTTC. It encodes CASSQELTGSGGYTF.

This chain uses TRBV7-9 with TRBJ2-3; TRBD2 is a possible D gene (5 bases). The germline gives CDR1 SEHNR, CDR2 FQNEAQ (reference sequence). The CDR3 sequence is 16 residues long. Trimming removed 1 base at V and 3 bases at J, with 14 bases between. The CDR3 loop is CASSLGRGSFTDTQYF. The CDR3 nucleotides read TGTGCCAGCAGCTTAGGTCGAGGGAGTTTTACAGATACGCAGTATTTT.

This clonotype turned up a few times. The V and J genes are TRBV6-5 and TRBJ1-1; perhaps TRBD1 as D (6 bases). The germline V and J ends were trimmed by 5 bases and 11 bases, with 15 bases remaining between them. The CDR3 covers 12 residues. Per germline, CDR1 MNHEY and CDR2 SVGAGI. The CDR3 DNA reads TGTGCCAGCAGTAAACGGGGGCGACTGGCTTTCTTT. Amino acid sequence: CASSKRGRLAFF.

The chain couples TRBV2 to TRBJ1-1; possible D gene TRBD1, 5 bases. Trimming shortened V by 7 bases and J by 4 bases, and 13 bases separated the two germline ends. This CDR3 contains 13 residues. The V gene's germline CDR1 is SNHLY and CDR2 FYNNEI. CDR3 coding DNA: TGTGCCAGCATCGAAGGGGAGACCACTGAAGCTTTCTTT. Its translation: CASIEGETTEAFF.

This clonotype was seen a handful of times. V usage is TRBV5-1 and J usage is TRBJ1-1; no firm D call. This CDR3 is built from 14 residues. In germline, CDR1 is SGHRS, CDR2 YFSETQ. Trimming left V 2 bases short and J 0 bases short, with 8 bases between. The CDR3 nucleotides are TGCGCCAGCAGCTTACAAACATTGAACACTGAAGCTTTCTTT. Protein sequence: CASSLQTLNTEAFF.

The rearrangement joins TRBV4-3 to TRBJ1-5; possibly TRBD1 for D (5 bases). Germline V gives CDR1 LGHNA, CDR2 YSLEER. The V end was cut by 2 bases, the J end by 8 bases, with 10 bases between. The CDR3 has 13 residues. The CDR3 DNA reads TGCGCCAGCAGCCAACAGGGAGGCGAGCCCCAGCATTTT. This codes for CASSQQGGEPQHF.

This chain joins TRBV20-1 and TRBJ2-1; 10 bases line up with TRBD2. This CDR3 contains 16 residues. Trimming cost V 0 bases and J 5 bases; bases outside gene matches: 7. Germline V gene lookup returns CDR1 DFQATT and CDR2 SNEGSKA (reference sequence). The chain's CDR3 is CSARDASSGSNNEQFF. The CDR3, as DNA: TGCAGTGCTAGAGATGCGTCTAGCGGGAGCAACAATGAGCAGTTCTTC.

At least ten counts were recorded for this clonotype. CDR3 protein: CASMKTSVNEQFF. The CDR3 DNA reads as TGTGCCAGCATGAAGACTAGCGTCAATGAGCAGTTCTTC. V usage is TRBV6-2 or TRBV6-3 and J usage is TRBJ2-1, with 8 bases matching TRBD2. Germline V gene sequence: CDR1 MNHEY, CDR2 SVGEGT. This CDR3 comprises 13 residues. Trimming cost V 7 bases and J 6 bases; bases outside gene matches: 5.

The rearrangement uses TRBV6-2 or TRBV6-3 and TRBJ2-2; 13 bases are a match to TRBD2. Germline lookup yields CDR1 MNHEY and CDR2 SVGEGT. There are 20 residues in the CDR3. V dropped 6 bases and J dropped 2; count of bases not matched to a gene: 15. Written as DNA, the CDR3 is TGTGCCAGCAGCAGCCTACCCGGGACTAGCGGGACGATTAACACCGGGGAGCTGTTTTTT. Translating it yields CASSSLPGTSGTINTGELFF.

The chain recombines TRBV12-3 or TRBV12-4 with TRBJ2-3, with 10 bases lining up with TRBD1. CDR3 length: 17 residues. The V and J ends lost 6 bases and 4 bases, in that order; junction bases with no gene match: 13. In DNA form, the CDR3 reads TGTGCCAGCAGCCGGGACAGGGGAACATCGGGCGCAGATACGCAGTATTTT. This encodes CASSRDRGTSGADTQYF.

The chain combines TRBV10-3 with TRBJ2-2; either TRBD1 or TRBD2 may supply D (6 bases each). Trimming removed 3 bases from V and 3 bases from J, with 14 bases in between. The germline CDR1 and CDR2 sequences are ENHRY and SYGVKD. This CDR3 spans 16 amino acids. CDR3 in DNA: TGTGCCATCAGTGATCGGGGGCGCGGGGACACCGGGGAGCTGTTTTTT. This sequence encodes CAISDRGRGDTGELFF.

This clonotype showed up just a few times. This chain connects TRBV11-3 to TRBJ2-4; TRBD1 agrees at 8 bases. The DNA end is a closer match to TRBJ2-7, so the J assignment may be wrong. Germline-derived CDR1 and CDR2 are SGHNT and YENEEA. The CDR3 is 16 amino acids. In nucleotides, the CDR3 is TGTGCCAGCAGCTTTGGCCGGGACAGGCCTCCCTGCGAGCAGTACTTC. Amino acid sequence: CASSFGRDRPPCEQYF.

The chain combines TRBV9 with TRBJ2-7; D is perhaps TRBD2 (5 bases). There are 14 residues in the CDR3. Trimming cost V 3 bases and J 6 bases, with 16 bases left between them. CDR1 and CDR2 (germline): SGDLS, YYNGEE. In DNA, the CDR3 is TGTGCCAGCAGCGCCGGGCCTCCGGGGAGCGAGCAGTACTTC. Its protein is CASSAGPPGSEQYF.